This T cell receptor beta chain was retrieved from a study of shared clonotypes between healthy human individuals. For the study at large: Each donor's CD8 memory used one plate, CD8 naive two, each CD4 subset three.

The repertoire was sequenced with immunoSEQ multiplex PCR; TCRdb's copy has only in-frame clones and lacks some. Counted here are around 1.1 million clones, about four fifths occurring once; the ten biggest clones make up 0.6% to 0.75%. Donors were healthy HIV-negative adults without recently reported acute infections or vaccinations. Adult Caucasians living in Nashville, Tennessee made up all of the donors. CD4+ cells underwent separation, giving CD45RA+ naive and CD45RA-negative memory subsets. The clonotype comes from a man between 18 and 29 years old in good health. Some clones in this sample may be carry-over from other donors' samples. The material sequenced was memory CD4+ T cells from PBMCs. Subset in this sample: CD45RA-negative fraction.

This CDR3 reads CASSYAGGMSTDTQYF. CDR3 in DNA: TGTGCCAGCAGTTACGCGGGAGGTATGAGCACAGATACGCAGTATTTT. V is TRBV6-5 and J is TRBJ2-3, with 8 bases identical to TRBD2. This CDR3 is 16 amino acids long. Germline-derived CDR1 and CDR2 are MNHEY and SVGAGI. Germline trimming cut 2 bases from V and 0 bases from J; bases unmatched to any gene: 4.